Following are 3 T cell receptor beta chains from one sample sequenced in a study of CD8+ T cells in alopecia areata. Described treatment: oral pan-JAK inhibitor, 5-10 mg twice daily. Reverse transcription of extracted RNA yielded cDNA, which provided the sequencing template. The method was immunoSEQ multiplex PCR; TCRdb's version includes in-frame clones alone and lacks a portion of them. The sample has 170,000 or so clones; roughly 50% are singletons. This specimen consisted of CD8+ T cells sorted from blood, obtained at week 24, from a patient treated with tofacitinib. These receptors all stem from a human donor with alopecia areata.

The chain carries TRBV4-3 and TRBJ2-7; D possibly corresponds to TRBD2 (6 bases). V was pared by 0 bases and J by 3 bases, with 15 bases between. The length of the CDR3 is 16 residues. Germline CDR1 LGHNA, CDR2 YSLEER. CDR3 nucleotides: TGCGCCAGCAGCCAAGATGCAGGAACGGAGGGCTACGAGCAGTACTTC. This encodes CASSQDAGTEGYEQYF.

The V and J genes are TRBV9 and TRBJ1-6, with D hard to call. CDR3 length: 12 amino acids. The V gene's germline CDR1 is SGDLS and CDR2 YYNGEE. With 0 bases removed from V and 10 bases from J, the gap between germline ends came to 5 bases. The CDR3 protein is CASSVEGSPLHF. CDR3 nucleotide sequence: TGTGCCAGCAGCGTAGAGGGCTCACCCCTCCACTTT.

CDR3 nucleotide sequence: TGTGCGGTAGTGGTCAGAGCAGATACGCAGTATTTT. Translated, it gives CAVVVRADTQYF. The chain couples TRBV30 to TRBJ2-3, with D hard to call. The CDR3 consists of 12 residues. The germline V gene has CDR1 GTSNPN and CDR2 SVGIG (reference sequence).